Presented here are 30 T cell receptor beta chains from one specimen sequenced in a study of graft-versus-host responses after intestinal transplantation. Profiled with immunoSEQ multiplex PCR; TCRdb holds only in-frame clones, not every one. The table lists 5,600 or so clones, 72% of them singletons. Graft tissue processing released intraepithelial and lamina propria lymphocytes. The specimen comprised ileum tissue, sampled roughly 250 days after intestinal transplant. The receptors shown here come from a human patient who received an intestinal transplant, so some T cells may come from the graft donor.

The chain links TRBV7-3 to TRBJ1-6; TRBD1 agrees at 8 bases. This CDR3 is 15 amino acids long. Trimming cost V 5 bases and J 5 bases; bases outside gene matches: 5. Germline CDR1 is SGHTA and CDR2 is FQGTGA. CDR3 amino acids: CASSAPTGDNSPLHF. CDR3 DNA sequence: TGTGCCAGCAGCGCCCCGACAGGGGATAATTCACCCCTCCACTTT.

This chain uses TRBV5-1 with TRBJ1-6; 7 bases agree with TRBD1. V was pared by 3 bases and J by 0 bases, with 9 bases of the junction left unmatched. Germline CDR1 and CDR2: SGHRS and YFSETQ. CDR3 size: 18 residues. For the CDR3, the DNA is TGCGCCAGCAGCTCGTGGACAGGCGAGAGCTCCTATAATTCACCCCTCCACTTT. Translation gives CASSSWTGESSYNSPLHF. The full variable domain, with the rest looked up from reference TRBV5-1 and TRBJ1-6, is KAGVTQTPRYLIKTRGQQVTLSCSPISGHRSVSWYQQTPGQGLQFLFEYFSETQRNKGNFPGRFSGRQFSNSRSEMNVSTLELGDSALYLCASSSWTGESSYNSPLHFGNGTRLTVT.

The chain combines TRBV13 with TRBJ2-5; a possible D gene is TRBD1 (6 bases). V lost 5 bases and J lost 7, with 20 bases in between. The CDR3 loop spans 15 amino acids. Germline V gene data show CDR1 as PRHDT and CDR2 as FYEKMQ (reference sequence). CDR3 in DNA: TGTGCCAGCAGCCCGAGCAGGGGCCCCGTTCGGACCCAGTACTTC. Its protein is CASSPSRGPVRTQYF.

This rearrangement joins TRBV6-5 to TRBJ1-6; a weak D match, TRBD1 (5 bases). The CDR3 extends over 16 amino acids. Germline CDR1 reads MNHEY; CDR2 reads SVGAGI. V was trimmed by 4 bases and J by 0 bases, leaving 10 bases between them. The CDR3 sequence: CASSFRQYSYNSPLHF. Written as DNA, the CDR3 is TGTGCCAGCAGTTTCCGACAGTACTCCTATAATTCACCCCTCCACTTT.

V is TRBV6-6 and J is TRBJ2-7; D call uncertain. The V gene lost 6 bases and the J gene lost 2 bases, with 14 bases spanning the gap. The CDR3 contains 14 residues. Per germline, CDR1 MNHNY and CDR2 SVGAGI (reference sequence). CDR3 in amino acids: CASRSQAEAYEQYF. DNA of the CDR3: TGTGCCAGCAGATCACAAGCTGAGGCCTACGAGCAGTACTTC.

This clone was counted once. The rearrangement joins TRBV6-1 to TRBJ1-3, with 8 bases lining up with TRBD1. Germline V CDR1 and CDR2: MNHNS, SASEGT. The CDR3 runs 14 residues. Trimming at V came to 6 bases and at J to 8 bases, leaving 9 bases not matched to a gene. The CDR3 is CASSGGTGPDTIYF. The CDR3 DNA is TGTGCCAGCAGCGGGGGGACAGGTCCGGACACCATATATTTT.

This chain connects TRBV4-3 to TRBJ2-2; D unclear. This CDR3 has 16 residues. Germline values: CDR1 LGHNA, CDR2 YSLEER. V shed 0 bases and J shed 3 bases, with 11 bases lying between them. The CDR3 sequence: CASSQDAASYTGELFF. The CDR3 DNA is TGCGCCAGCAGCCAAGATGCGGCTAGTTACACCGGGGAGCTGTTTTTT.

This chain links TRBV9 with TRBJ2-7; 9 nucleotides agree with TRBD2. There are 14 residues in the CDR3. Losses at the gene ends were 7 bases for V and 1 base for J; bases not matched to a gene: 6. The germline V gene encodes CDR1 SGDLS and CDR2 YYNGEE. The CDR3 DNA is TGTGCCAGCGGTCCGGGACTAGCTTCCTACGAGCAGTACTTC. This translates into CASGPGLASYEQYF. Combining the CDR3 with reference TRBV9 and TRBJ2-7 gives the whole variable domain DSGVTQTPKHLITATGQRVTLRCSPRSGDLSVYWYQQSLDQGLQFLIQYYNGEERAKGNILERFSAQQFPDLHSELNLSSLELGDSALYFCASGPGLASYEQYFGPGTRLTVT.

This clone has a single count. V and J are TRBV6-1 and TRBJ1-2, with 9 positions matching TRBD1. With V trimmed by 1 base and J by 4 bases, 1 base remained unmatched. CDR1 is MNHNS, CDR2 SASEGT, per germline. There are 14 residues in the CDR3. DNA for the CDR3: TGTGCCAGCAGTGAAGGACAGGGGGGCTATGGCTACACCTTC. This sequence encodes CASSEGQGGYGYTF.

The gene calls are TRBV6-1 and TRBJ1-1; D perhaps matches TRBD1 (6 bases). V lost 2 bases and J 7 bases, leaving 11 bases between the germline ends. The CDR3 is 13 residues long. Germline V CDR1 and CDR2: MNHNS, SASEGT. CDR3 in amino acids: CASSESVQGEAFF. The CDR3, as DNA: TGTGCCAGCAGTGAATCGGTACAGGGTGAAGCTTTCTTT.

The J gene is TRBJ2-1, the V gene TRBV7-9; 12 positions agree with TRBD1. Losses at the gene ends were 1 base for V and 7 bases for J; bases not matched to a gene: 5. The germline V gene has CDR1 SEHNR and CDR2 FQNEAQ (reference sequence). CDR3 length: 16 amino acids. In DNA, the CDR3 is TGTGCCAGCAGCTTAGTAAGGGGACAGGGGGCAAATGAGCAGTTCTTC. Its protein product is CASSLVRGQGANEQFF.

This clone was picked up a small number of times. This chain connects TRBV21-1 to TRBJ2-7; TRBD2 reflects the table's D call only, with no check against the DNA. TRBV21-1 is a listed pseudogene. This CDR3 has 14 residues. As DNA, the CDR3 is TGTGCCAGCACCATAGCGGGAGTCGGCTACGAGCAGTACTTC. The encoded protein is CASTIAGVGYEQYF.

The V call is TRBV6-1, the J call TRBJ1-4, with 10 bases identical to TRBD1. The CDR3 spans 15 residues. Germline CDR1 MNHNS, CDR2 SASEGT. The ends lost 6 bases at V and 5 bases at J; junction bases unmatched: 6. The CDR3 protein is CASSPTDRGNEKLFF. The CDR3 DNA sequence: TGTGCCAGCAGCCCGACGGACAGGGGGAATGAAAAACTGTTTTTT.

The chain joins TRBV9 to TRBJ2-2; D is perhaps TRBD1 (7 bases). V was clipped by 4 bases and J by 1 base, with 11 bases between them. There are 15 residues in the CDR3. The germline V gene encodes CDR1 SGDLS and CDR2 YYNGEE. CDR3 amino acids: CASSRQGGNTGELFF. CDR3 sequence (DNA): TGTGCCAGCAGCAGACAGGGAGGGAACACCGGGGAGCTGTTTTTT.

The chain links TRBV10-3 to TRBJ1-1, with a weak D call TRBD1 (6 bases). The V end lost 6 bases, the J end lost 3 bases, and 23 bases lay between the germline ends. The length of the CDR3 is 17 residues. The V gene's germline CDR1 is ENHRY and CDR2 SYGVKD. The CDR3 DNA reads as TGTGCCATCAGATTCCTTAGGACCGCCAGGGGAGACACTGAAGCTTTCTTT. Translated, it gives CAIRFLRTARGDTEAFF.

The table lists this clone with a few counts. The J gene is TRBJ1-2, the V gene TRBV10-3; 8 bases fit TRBD1. CDR3 length equals 15 residues. With V trimmed by 0 bases and J by 3 bases, 3 bases remained unmatched. The germline CDR1 and CDR2 sequences are ENHRY and SYGVKD. CDR3 region: CAISESSTGDYGYTF. The CDR3 coding sequence is TGTGCCATCAGTGAGTCCTCGACAGGGGACTATGGCTACACCTTC.

The rearrangement uses TRBV19 and TRBJ2-1; 7 bases are a match to TRBD2. The CDR3 has 15 amino acids. V trimming: 3 bases; J trimming: 3 bases; junction bases outside the gene matches: 5. Germline V gene lookup returns CDR1 LNHDA and CDR2 SQIVND (reference sequence). The CDR3: CASSINPGGYNEQFF. The CDR3, as DNA: TGTGCCAGTAGTATTAATCCGGGAGGCTACAATGAGCAGTTCTTC.

V usage is TRBV6-5 and J usage is TRBJ1-5, with D tentatively TRBD1 (5 bases). Germline CDR1 MNHEY, CDR2 SVGAGI. CDR3 size: 15 residues. V shed 6 bases and J shed 1 base, with 13 bases lying between them. The CDR3 coding sequence is TGTGCCAGCAGACCGGGGGGTTTCAGCAATCAGCCCCAGCATTTT. It yields the protein CASRPGGFSNQPQHF.

The J gene is TRBJ2-3, the V gene TRBV11-3; possibly TRBD2 for D (5 bases). CDR3 length: 14 residues. V dropped 0 bases and J dropped 2 bases, with 6 bases sitting between them. Per germline, CDR1 SGHNT and CDR2 YENEEA. The CDR3 DNA is TGTGCCAGCAGCTTAGACGGGAACACAGATACGCAGTATTTT. The encoded protein is CASSLDGNTDTQYF.

V is TRBV6-4 and J is TRBJ2-1; tentative D call: TRBD2 (7 bases). The CDR3 contains 15 residues. V lost 0 bases to trimming and J lost 5 bases, with 11 bases between them. Germline lookup yields CDR1 MRHNA and CDR2 SNTAGT. This chain's CDR3 is CASSDSAGDNNEQFF. For the CDR3, the DNA is TGTGCCAGCAGTGACTCCGCGGGGGACAACAATGAGCAGTTCTTC.

V and J are TRBV19 and TRBJ1-4; D ambiguous. The V and J ends lost 3 bases and 5 bases respectively, with 13 bases between them. Germline V CDR1 and CDR2: LNHDA, SQIVND (reference sequence). The CDR3 is 15 residues long. The CDR3 is CASSMNTPENEKLFF. CDR3 sequence (DNA): TGTGCCAGTAGTATGAACACCCCGGAGAATGAAAAACTGTTTTTT.

This clone is judged medium-sized. The chain uses TRBV28 and TRBJ2-2; a possible D gene is TRBD2 (6 bases). CDR1 is MDHEN, CDR2 SYDVKM, per germline. The CDR3 has 14 amino acids. V was trimmed by 3 bases and J by 6 bases, leaving 11 bases between them. The CDR3 nucleotides read TGTGCCAGCAGTTTCGCAGGGACTCCCGGGGAGCTGTTTTTT. Protein: CASSFAGTPGELFF.

The chain has TRBV2 and TRBJ2-1; D remains unclear. The CDR3 runs to 13 residues. Germline V gives CDR1 SNHLY, CDR2 FYNNEI. V shed 6 bases and J shed 3 bases, with 9 bases lying between them. The DNA of the CDR3 is TGTGCCAGCAGAACAGTGTACTACAATGAGCAGTTCTTC. It yields the protein CASRTVYYNEQFF.

The CDR3 loop reads CASSLGIGGRRTGELFF. The CDR3 region has the DNA TGCGCCAGCAGCTTGGGTATAGGGGGCCGGCGGACCGGGGAGCTGTTTTTT. V and J are TRBV5-1 and TRBJ2-2; 7 bases align to TRBD1. CDR1 SGHRS and CDR2 YFSETQ come from the germline V gene. The length of the CDR3 is 17 residues. V was pared by 0 bases and J by 5 bases, with 10 bases of the junction left unmatched.

This clone has only a few counts. The chain joins TRBV11-1 to TRBJ2-7; perhaps TRBD1 as D (6 bases). CDR3 length: 12 residues. V lost 5 bases to trimming and J lost 2 bases, with 7 bases between them. Germline V CDR1 and CDR2: SGHAT, FQDESV (reference sequence). The CDR3 is CASSRDTYEQYF. The CDR3 coding sequence is TGTGCCAGCAGCCGGGACACCTACGAGCAGTACTTC.

The genes are TRBV25-1 and TRBJ2-5, with D perhaps matching TRBD2 (5 bases). V was cut by 6 bases and J by 7 bases, with 12 bases left in between. Germline V lookup: CDR1 MGHDK, CDR2 SYGVNS. CDR3 length equals 12 residues. CDR3 DNA sequence: TGTGCCAGCAGCGCAAGAGAGGGGACCCAGTACTTC. It specifies CASSAREGTQYF.

This chain links TRBV6-1 with TRBJ2-7; D possibly corresponds to TRBD2 (6 bases). Germline assignment: CDR1 MNHNS and CDR2 SASEGT. The CDR3 is 15 residues long. The germline V and J ends were trimmed by 4 bases and 0 bases, with 13 bases remaining between them. In nucleotides, the CDR3 is TGTGCCAGCAGTGTTGGTGGAGGGCGCTCCTACGAGCAGTACTTC. Translation: CASSVGGGRSYEQYF.

This clone was seen only once. The chain uses TRBV27 and TRBJ2-3; D possibly corresponds to TRBD1 (7 bases). The germline CDR1 and CDR2 sequences are MNHEY and SMNVEV (reference sequence). V dropped 2 bases and J dropped 4 bases, with 10 bases sitting between them. This CDR3 is built from 14 residues. CDR3: CASSLGRGADTQYF. In DNA form, the CDR3 reads TGTGCCAGCAGTTTAGGCAGGGGGGCAGATACGCAGTATTTT.

The chain joins TRBV5-6 to TRBJ2-7, with 10 bases that match TRBD2. The trim removed 0 bases at V and 3 bases at J, leaving 6 bases unmatched. Germline CDR1 is SGHDT and CDR2 is YYEEEE. The CDR3 loop spans 16 amino acids. The CDR3 DNA follows: TGTGCCAGCAGCTTGGGTCTAGCGGGAGTTTACTACGAGCAGTACTTC. Its translation is CASSLGLAGVYYEQYF.

The chain employs TRBV4-1 and TRBJ2-5, with a possible D match to TRBD2 (6 bases). Germline lookup yields CDR1 MGHRA and CDR2 YSYEKL. The CDR3 runs to 17 residues. V dropped 1 base and J dropped 1 base, with 16 bases sitting between them. CDR3 region: CASSQGSHAGTQETQYF. CDR3 in DNA: TGCGCCAGCAGCCAAGGATCACACGCGGGAACCCAAGAGACCCAGTACTTC.